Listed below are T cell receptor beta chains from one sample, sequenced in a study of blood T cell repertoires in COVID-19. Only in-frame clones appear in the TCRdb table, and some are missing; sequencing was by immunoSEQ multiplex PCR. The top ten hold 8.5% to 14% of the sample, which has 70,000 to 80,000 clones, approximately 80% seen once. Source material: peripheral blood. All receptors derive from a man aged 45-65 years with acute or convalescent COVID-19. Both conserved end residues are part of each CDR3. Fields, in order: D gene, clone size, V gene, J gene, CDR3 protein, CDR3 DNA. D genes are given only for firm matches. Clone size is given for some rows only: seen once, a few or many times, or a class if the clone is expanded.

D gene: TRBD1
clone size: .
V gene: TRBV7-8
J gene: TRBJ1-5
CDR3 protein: CASSSGQGRNQPQHF
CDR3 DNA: TGTGCCAGCAGCTCGGGACAGGGACGCAATCAGCCCCAGCATTTT

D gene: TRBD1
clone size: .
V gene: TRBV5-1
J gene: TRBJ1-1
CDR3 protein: CASSHGQGNTEAFF
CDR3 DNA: TGCGCCAGCAGCCACGGACAGGGGAACACTGAAGCTTTCTTT

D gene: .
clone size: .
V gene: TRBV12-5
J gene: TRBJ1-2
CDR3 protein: CASGLVVGTSNYGYTF
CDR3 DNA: TGTGCTAGTGGTTTGGTTGTGGGGACATCTAACTATGGCTACACCTTC

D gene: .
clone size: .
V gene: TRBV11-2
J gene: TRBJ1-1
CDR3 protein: CASSSYRAKNTEAFF
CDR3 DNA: TGTGCCAGCAGCTCGTACAGGGCCAAGAACACTGAAGCTTTCTTT

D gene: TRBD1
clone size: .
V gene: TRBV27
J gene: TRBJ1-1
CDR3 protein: CASAPDRGRTEAFF
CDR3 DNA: TGTGCCAGCGCTCCCGACAGGGGGCGTACTGAAGCTTTCTTT

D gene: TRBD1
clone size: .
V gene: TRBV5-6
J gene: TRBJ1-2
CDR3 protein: CASSFLGQGVVDYGYTF
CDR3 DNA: TGTGCCAGCAGCTTTCTTGGACAGGGTGTTGTTGACTATGGCTACACCTTC

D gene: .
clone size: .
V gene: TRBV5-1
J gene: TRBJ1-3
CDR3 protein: CASSLWGLGNTIYF
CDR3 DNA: TGCGCCAGCAGCTTGTGGGGACTTGGAAACACCATATATTTT

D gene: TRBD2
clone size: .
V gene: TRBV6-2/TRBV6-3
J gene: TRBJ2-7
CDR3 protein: CASNPAGLAGSYEQYF
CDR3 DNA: TGTGCCAGCAACCCTGCGGGACTAGCGGGGTCCTACGAGCAGTACTTC

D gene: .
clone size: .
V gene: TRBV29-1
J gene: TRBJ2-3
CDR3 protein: CSDQGFTDTQYF
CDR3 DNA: TGCAGCGACCAGGGTTTTACAGATACGCAGTATTTT

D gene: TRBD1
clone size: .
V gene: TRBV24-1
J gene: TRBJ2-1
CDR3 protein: CATSGSGTARHNEQFF
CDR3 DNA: TGTGCCACCAGTGGTTCCGGGACAGCGCGCCACAATGAGCAGTTCTTC

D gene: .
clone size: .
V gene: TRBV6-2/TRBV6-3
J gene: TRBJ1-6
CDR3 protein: CASSLTGQGSYNSPLHF
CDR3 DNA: TGTGCCAGCAGCCTGACAGGCCAAGGATCCTATAATTCACCCCTCCACTTT

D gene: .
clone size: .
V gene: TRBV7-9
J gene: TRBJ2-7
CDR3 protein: CASSPRTASFSSYEQYF
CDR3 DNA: TGTGCCAGCAGCCCACGGACAGCAAGTTTTAGCTCCTACGAGCAGTACTTC

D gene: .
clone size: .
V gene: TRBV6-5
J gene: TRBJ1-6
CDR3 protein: CASSYAGIPPLHF
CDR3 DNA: TGTGCCAGCAGTTACGCAGGGATTCCACCCCTCCACTTT

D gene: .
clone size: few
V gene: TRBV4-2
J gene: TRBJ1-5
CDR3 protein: CASSQVGQGASNQPQHF
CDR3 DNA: TGTGCCAGCAGCCAAGTGGGTCAGGGTGCGAGCAATCAGCCCCAGCATTTT